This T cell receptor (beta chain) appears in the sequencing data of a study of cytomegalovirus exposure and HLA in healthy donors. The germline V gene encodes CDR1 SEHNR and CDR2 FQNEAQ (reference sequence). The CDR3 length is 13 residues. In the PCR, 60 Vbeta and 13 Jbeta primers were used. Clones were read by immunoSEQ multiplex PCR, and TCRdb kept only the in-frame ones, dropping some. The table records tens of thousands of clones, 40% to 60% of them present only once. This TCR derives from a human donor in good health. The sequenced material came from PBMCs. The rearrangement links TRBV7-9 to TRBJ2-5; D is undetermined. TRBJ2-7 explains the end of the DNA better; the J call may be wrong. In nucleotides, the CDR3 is TGTGCCAGCAGCTTTGATCTATTAAACGAGCAGTACTTC. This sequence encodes CASSFDLLNEQYF.